This T cell receptor (beta chain) was observed in a study of OX40 agonist ivuxolimab in advanced cancers. The wider study: Three individuals attained partial responses, comprising one hepatocellular carcinoma case and two cutaneous melanoma cases.

Per the germline V gene, CDR1 is MNHEY and CDR2 is SMNVEV (reference sequence). V was trimmed by 7 bases and J by 7 bases, leaving 29 bases between them. CDR3 length: 18 amino acids. Sequenced by immunoSEQ multiplex PCR; TCRdb stores in-frame clones only, minus some. This table holds about 30,000 clones, more than 75% found once. The chain links TRBV27 to TRBJ2-1, with a weak D call TRBD2 (7 bases). This specimen was CD4+ or CD8+ T cells sorted from blood, taken in a trial of the OX40 agonist ivuxolimab. This TCR came from an adult with an advanced solid tumor such as melanoma, head and neck, liver or kidney cancer. For the CDR3, the DNA is TGTGCCAGCACCCCAGAGGGGGGGCCTAGCGGAGCCAGTAATGAGCAGTTCTTC. Its protein is CASTPEGGPSGASNEQFF.